At least ten counts were recorded for the clone carrying this T cell receptor beta chain. The sample is drawn from a study of T cells in Graves' hyperthyroidism and ophthalmopathy. RNA transcripts were the template for amplifying TCR beta CDR3 regions. The HTBI primer set drove a first-round RT-PCR of the TCR CDR3. One entry per CDR3 protein results from TCRdb running MiXCR on the multiplex PCR reads. The sample consists of 550,000 to 700,000 distinct CDR3 sequences, around 46% of them appearing once. The germline V gene has CDR1 SGHTA and CDR2 FQGNSA. The germline V and J ends were trimmed by 5 bases and 8 bases, with 12 bases remaining between them. The CDR3 length is 12 residues.

Material for sequencing was peripheral blood or thyroid tissue (not recorded which). This clonotype was obtained from an adult woman with Graves' disease, either hyperthyroidism or ophthalmopathy (not recorded which). The chain has TRBV7-2 and TRBJ1-2, with D perhaps matching TRBD1 (6 bases). The CDR3 bases are TGTGCCAGCAGCCCCCGGGGGCGCGGCTACACCTTC. This gives the protein CASSPRGRGYTF.